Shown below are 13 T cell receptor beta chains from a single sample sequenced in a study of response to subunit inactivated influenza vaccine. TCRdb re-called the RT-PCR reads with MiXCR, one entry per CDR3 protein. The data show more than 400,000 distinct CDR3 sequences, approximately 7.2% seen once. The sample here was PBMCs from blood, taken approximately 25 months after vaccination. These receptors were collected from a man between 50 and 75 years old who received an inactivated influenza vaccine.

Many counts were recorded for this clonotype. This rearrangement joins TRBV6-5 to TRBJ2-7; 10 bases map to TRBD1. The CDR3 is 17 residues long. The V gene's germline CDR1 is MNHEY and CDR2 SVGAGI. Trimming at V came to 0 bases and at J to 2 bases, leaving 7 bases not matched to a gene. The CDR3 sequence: CASSYSRLGQGAYEQYF. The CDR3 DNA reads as TGTGCCAGCAGTTACTCGAGGCTTGGACAGGGGGCCTACGAGCAGTACTTC.

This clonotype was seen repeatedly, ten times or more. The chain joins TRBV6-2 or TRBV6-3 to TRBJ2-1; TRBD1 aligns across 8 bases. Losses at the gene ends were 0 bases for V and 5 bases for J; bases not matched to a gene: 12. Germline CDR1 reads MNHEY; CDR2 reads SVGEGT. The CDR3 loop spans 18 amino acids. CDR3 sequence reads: CASSYSTLFLDRDNEQFF. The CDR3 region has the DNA TGTGCCAGCAGTTACTCGACGCTGTTCCTGGACAGGGACAATGAGCAGTTCTTC.

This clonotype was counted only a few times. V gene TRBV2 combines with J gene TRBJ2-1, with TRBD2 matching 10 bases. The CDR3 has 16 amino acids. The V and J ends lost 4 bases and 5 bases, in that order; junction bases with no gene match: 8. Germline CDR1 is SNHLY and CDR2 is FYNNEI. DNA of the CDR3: TGTGCCAGCAGTGCGGCTAGCGGGGGCCTCCACAATGAGCAGTTCTTC. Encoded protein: CASSAASGGLHNEQFF.

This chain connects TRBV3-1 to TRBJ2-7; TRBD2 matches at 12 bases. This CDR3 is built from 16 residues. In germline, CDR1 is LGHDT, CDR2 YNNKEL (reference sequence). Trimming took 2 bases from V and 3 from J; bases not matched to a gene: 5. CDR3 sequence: CASSQSGLAGHYEQYF. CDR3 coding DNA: TGTGCCAGCAGCCAATCTGGACTAGCGGGACACTACGAGCAGTACTTC.

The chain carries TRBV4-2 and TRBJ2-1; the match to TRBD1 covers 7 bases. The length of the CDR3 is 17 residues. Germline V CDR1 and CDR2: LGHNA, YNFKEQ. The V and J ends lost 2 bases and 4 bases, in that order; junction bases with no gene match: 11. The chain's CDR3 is CASSQLFQGEIYNEQFF. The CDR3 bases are TGTGCCAGCAGCCAACTATTCCAGGGGGAGATATACAATGAGCAGTTCTTC.

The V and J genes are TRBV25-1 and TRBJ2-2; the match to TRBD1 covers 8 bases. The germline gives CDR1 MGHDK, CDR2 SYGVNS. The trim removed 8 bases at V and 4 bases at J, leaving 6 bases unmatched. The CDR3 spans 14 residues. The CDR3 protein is CASRGTGITGELFF. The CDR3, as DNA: TGTGCCAGCCGAGGGACAGGAATCACCGGGGAGCTGTTTTTT.

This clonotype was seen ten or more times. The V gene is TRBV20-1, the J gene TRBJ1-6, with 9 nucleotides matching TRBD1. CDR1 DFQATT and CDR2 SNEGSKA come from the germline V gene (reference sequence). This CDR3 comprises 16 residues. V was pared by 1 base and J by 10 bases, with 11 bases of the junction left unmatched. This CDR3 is CSARASRDRENSPLHF. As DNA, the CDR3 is TGCAGTGCTAGAGCTTCTAGGGACAGGGAGAACTCACCCCTCCACTTT.

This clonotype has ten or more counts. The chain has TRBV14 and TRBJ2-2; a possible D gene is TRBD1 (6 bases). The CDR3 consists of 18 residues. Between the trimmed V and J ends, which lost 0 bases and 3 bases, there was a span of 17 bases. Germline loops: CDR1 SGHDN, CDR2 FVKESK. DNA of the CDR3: TGTGCCAGCAGCCAAGATCGGGCAGGGGCTCGGTACACCGGGGAGCTGTTTTTT. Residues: CASSQDRAGARYTGELFF.

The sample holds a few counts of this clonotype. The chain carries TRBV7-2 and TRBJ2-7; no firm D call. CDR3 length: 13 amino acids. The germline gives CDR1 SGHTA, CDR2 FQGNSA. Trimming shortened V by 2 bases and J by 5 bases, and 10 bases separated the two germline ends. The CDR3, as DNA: TGTGCCAGCAGCTTATTAATGGGCCACGAGCAGTACTTC. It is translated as CASSLLMGHEQYF.

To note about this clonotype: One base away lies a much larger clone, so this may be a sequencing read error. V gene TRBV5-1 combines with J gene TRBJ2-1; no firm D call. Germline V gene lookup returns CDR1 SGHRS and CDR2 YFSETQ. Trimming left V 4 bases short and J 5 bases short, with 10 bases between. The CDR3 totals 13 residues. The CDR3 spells CASSIEQNNEQFF. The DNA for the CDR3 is TGCGCCAGCAGCATTGAACAGAACAATGAGCAGTTCTTC. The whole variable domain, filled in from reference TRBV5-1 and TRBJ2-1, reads KAGVTQTPRYLIKTRGQQVTLSCSPISGHRSVSWYQQTPGQGLQFLFEYFSETQRNKGNFPGRFSGRQFSNSRSEMNVSTLELGDSALYLCASSIEQNNEQFFGPGTRLTVL.

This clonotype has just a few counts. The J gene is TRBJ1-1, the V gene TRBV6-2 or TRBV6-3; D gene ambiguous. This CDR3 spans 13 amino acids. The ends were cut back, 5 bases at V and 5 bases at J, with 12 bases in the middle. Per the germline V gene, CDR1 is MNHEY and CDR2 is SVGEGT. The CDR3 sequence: CASSIGGRTEAFF. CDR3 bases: TGTGCCAGCAGTATAGGTGGGAGGACTGAAGCTTTCTTT.

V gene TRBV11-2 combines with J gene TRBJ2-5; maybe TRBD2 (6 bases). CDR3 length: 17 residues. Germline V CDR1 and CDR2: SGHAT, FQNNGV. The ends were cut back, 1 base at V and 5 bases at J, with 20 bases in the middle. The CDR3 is CASSLVSFWGTGETQYF. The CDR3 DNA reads TGTGCCAGCAGCTTAGTTTCATTTTGGGGGACTGGGGAGACCCAGTACTTC. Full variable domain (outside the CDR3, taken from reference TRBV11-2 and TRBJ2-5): EAGVAQSPRYKIIEKRQSVAFWCNPISGHATLYWYQQILGQGPKLLIQFQNNGVVDDSQLPKDRFSAERLKGVDSTLKIQPAKLEDSAVYLCASSLVSFWGTGETQYFGPGTRLLVL.

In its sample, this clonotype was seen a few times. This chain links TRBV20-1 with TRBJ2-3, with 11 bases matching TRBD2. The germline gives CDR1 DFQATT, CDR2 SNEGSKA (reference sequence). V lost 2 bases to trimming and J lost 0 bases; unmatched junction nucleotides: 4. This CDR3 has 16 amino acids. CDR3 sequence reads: CSARLIAGGSTDTQYF. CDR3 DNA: TGCAGTGCTAGACTAATAGCGGGGGGGAGCACAGATACGCAGTATTTT.